A selection of T cell receptor beta chains follows, all from one sample in a study of blood T cell repertoires in COVID-19. TCRdb keeps only in-frame clones here, not all; method: immunoSEQ multiplex PCR. This sample has over 250,000 clones, with 89% found just once. Sequenced: PBMCs or T cells enriched from blood (not recorded which). These receptors were collected from a woman aged 55-69 years who had recovered from COVID-19. Both conserved end residues are part of each CDR3. The D gene is left open where the match is weak. The size field is filled for only some rows; it gives once, few, many or a size class.

j_gene	v_gene	d_gene	abundance	CDR3aa	CDR3nt
TRBJ1-2	TRBV7-8	-	-	CASSLAGGSGYTF	TGTGCCAGCAGCTTAGCGGGGGGTTCGGGCTACACCTTC
TRBJ1-6	TRBV5-1	-	-	CASSLAGRGSPLHF	TGCGCCAGCAGCTTGGCAGGGCGCGGTTCACCCCTCCACTTT
TRBJ1-2	TRBV7-8	-	-	CASSFGESGTYGYTF	TGTGCCAGCAGCTTTGGGGAATCCGGGACTTATGGCTACACCTTC
TRBJ2-1	TRBV12-3/TRBV12-4	TRBD1	few	CASSTLTGGEQFF	TGTGCCAGCAGTACACTAACAGGGGGTGAGCAGTTCTTC
TRBJ1-6	TRBV13	-	-	CASSLGGSPLHF	TGTGCCAGCAGCTTGGGGGGATCACCCCTCCACTTT
TRBJ2-1	TRBV5-1	-	-	CASSPGNEQFF	TGCGCCAGCAGCCCAGGCAATGAGCAGTTCTTC
TRBJ2-5	TRBV29-1	-	-	CSVERRGQETQYF	TGCAGCGTTGAAAGGCGCGGCCAAGAGACCCAGTACTTC
TRBJ1-4	TRBV4-2	TRBD1	-	CASSQERQGTNEKLFF	TGTGCCAGCAGCCAAGAACGACAGGGAACTAATGAAAAACTGTTTTTT
TRBJ1-2	TRBV5-1	TRBD1	-	CASSLEVAGQGEYGYTF	TGCGCCAGCAGCTTGGAGGTCGCCGGACAGGGGGAATATGGCTACACCTTC
TRBJ2-3	TRBV19	TRBD1	-	CASGTASTDTQYF	TGTGCCAGTGGGACAGCTAGCACAGATACGCAGTATTTT
TRBJ2-2	TRBV7-7	TRBD2	-	CASRLAGEAGELFF	TGTGCTAGCAGACTAGCGGGAGAGGCCGGGGAGCTGTTTTTT
TRBJ1-2	TRBV2	-	-	CASSSVSYGYTF	TGTGCCAGCAGCTCAGTCTCCTATGGCTACACCTTC
TRBJ1-2	TRBV29-1	-	-	CSVEGGGDAYGYTF	TGCAGCGTTGAAGGGGGGGGCGACGCCTATGGCTACACCTTC
TRBJ1-3	TRBV30	-	-	CAWGQSFPGNTIYF	TGTGCCTGGGGACAGTCGTTCCCTGGAAACACCATATATTTT
TRBJ2-3	TRBV30	TRBD2	-	CAWAGGERTQYF	TGTGCCTGGGCTGGGGGGGAGAGGACGCAGTATTTT
TRBJ1-1	TRBV5-1	-	-	CASSPDMNTEAFF	TGCGCCAGCAGCCCAGACATGAACACTGAAGCTTTCTTT
TRBJ1-5	TRBV28	-	-	CASSLSGLGNQPQHF	TGTGCCAGCAGTTTGTCAGGTCTGGGCAATCAGCCCCAGCATTTT
TRBJ2-1	TRBV19	TRBD1	few	CASSMATGVWNYNEQFF	TGTGCCAGTAGTATGGCGACAGGGGTTTGGAACTACAATGAGCAGTTCTTC
TRBJ1-4	TRBV19	TRBD1	-	CASSVDRDVEKLFF	TGTGCCAGTAGTGTTGACAGGGACGTTGAAAAACTGTTTTTT
TRBJ2-3	TRBV10-1	TRBD2	-	CASSDGGTSGDTQYF	TGCGCCAGCAGTGATGGTGGGACTAGCGGAGATACGCAGTATTTT
TRBJ1-4	TRBV27	TRBD1	-	CASSLTGGLIKLFF	TGTGCCAGCAGTTTGACAGGGGGCCTTATTAAACTGTTTTTT
TRBJ2-2	TRBV5-8	TRBD1	-	CASSLQQGVFTGELFF	TGTGCCAGCAGCCTGCAACAGGGGGTATTCACCGGGGAGCTGTTTTTT
TRBJ1-2	TRBV6-5	-	-	CASRTDSIHGYTF	TGTGCCAGCAGAACTGACAGTATCCATGGCTACACCTTC
TRBJ2-7	TRBV25-1	TRBD2	few	CASSERLAGADEQYF	TGTGCCAGCAGTGAACGGCTAGCGGGAGCCGACGAGCAGTACTTC
TRBJ1-1	TRBV10-2	-	-	CASSRDTRTEAFF	TGCGCCAGCAGCCGGGACACCCGAACTGAAGCTTTCTTT
TRBJ2-1	TRBV13	-	-	CASSGAGDEQFF	TGTGCCAGCAGCGGAGCCGGCGATGAGCAGTTCTTC
TRBJ1-1	TRBV28	TRBD1	once	CASAPGQALTEAFF	TGTGCCAGCGCACCTGGACAGGCTTTAACTGAAGCTTTCTTT
TRBJ2-1	TRBV5-4	-	-	CASSTPILGLQAEQFF	TGTGCCAGCAGCACACCTATTCTGGGACTGCAGGCTGAGCAGTTCTTC
TRBJ2-2	TRBV12-5	TRBD2	-	CASGLVIWTSGGPNTGELFF	TGTGCTAGTGGTTTGGTAATCTGGACTAGCGGGGGGCCGAACACCGGGGAGCTGTTTTTT
TRBJ2-7	TRBV6-1	TRBD1	-	CASSDRTGISYEQYF	TGTGCCAGCAGTGACCGGACAGGCATCTCCTACGAGCAGTACTTC
TRBJ2-3	TRBV6-5	-	-	CASSYVADTQYF	TGTGCCAGCAGTTACGTAGCAGATACGCAGTATTTT
TRBJ1-4	TRBV19	-	-	CASSSGGTNEKLFF	TGTGCCAGTAGTTCCGGGGGAACTAATGAAAAACTGTTTTTT
TRBJ1-6	TRBV25-1	-	-	CASSEGGVRNSPLHF	TGTGCCAGCAGTGAAGGCGGGGTACGGAATTCACCCCTCCACTTT
TRBJ2-3	TRBV5-1	TRBD2	-	CASSPFQRGPTDTQYF	TGCGCCAGCAGCCCCTTCCAGCGGGGACCCACAGATACGCAGTATTTT
TRBJ1-5	TRBV19	-	-	CASLGPGGNQPQHF	TGTGCCAGTCTAGGTCCGGGTGGCAATCAGCCCCAGCATTTT
TRBJ1-5	TRBV2	-	-	CASSRGNSNQPQHF	TGTGCCAGCAGTCGAGGGAATAGCAATCAGCCCCAGCATTTT
TRBJ1-2	TRBV27	-	-	CASSLLGRGYGYTF	TGTGCCAGCAGTTTATTAGGCAGGGGCTATGGCTACACCTTC
TRBJ2-3	TRBV20-1	TRBD1	-	CSASRTGGNTQYF	TGCAGTGCTAGTCGGACAGGGGGGAATACGCAGTATTTT
TRBJ1-2	TRBV18	TRBD1	-	CASSPPAGGPARRGYTF	TGTGCCAGCTCACCTCCGGCAGGGGGCCCGGCTAGGCGGGGCTACACCTTC
TRBJ1-5	TRBV9	-	-	CASSVGPPKHGPQHF	TGTGCCAGCAGCGTAGGCCCCCCCAAACATGGGCCCCAGCATTTT
TRBJ1-6	TRBV3-1/TRBV3-2	-	-	CASSSEPNSPLHF	TGTGCCAGCTCTTCGGAGCCTAATTCACCCCTCCACTTT
TRBJ2-1	TRBV7-3	-	few	CASSPGLSVNEQFF	TGTGCCAGCAGCCCGGGTCTTAGCGTCAATGAGCAGTTCTTC
TRBJ1-1	TRBV7-9	-	-	CANSRKANTEAFF	TGTGCCAACTCCAGGAAAGCGAACACTGAAGCTTTCTTT
TRBJ1-6	TRBV9	-	-	CASSVREVSPLHF	TGTGCCAGCAGCGTCAGGGAGGTATCACCCCTCCACTTT
TRBJ2-1	TRBV10-3	TRBD2	few	CAISASSGRSHEQFF	TGTGCCATCAGTGCCTCTAGCGGGAGGTCTCATGAGCAGTTCTTC
TRBJ1-1	TRBV13	-	-	CASSLNTEEAFF	TGTGCCAGCAGCTTAAACACAGAAGAAGCTTTCTTT
TRBJ1-6	TRBV5-6	TRBD1	-	CASSLDRGTLSYNSPLHF	TGTGCCAGCAGCTTGGACAGGGGAACCCTCTCCTATAATTCACCCCTCCACTTT
TRBJ1-3	TRBV21-1	-	-	CASSNCPTTVKNTIYF	TGTGCCAGCAGCAACTGCCCGACGACAGTGAAAAACACCATATATTTT
TRBJ1-2	TRBV29-1	TRBD1	-	CSADRGLDYGYTF	TGCAGCGCTGACAGGGGTCTTGACTATGGCTACACCTTC
TRBJ2-3	TRBV4-1	TRBD2	-	CASSPTRLAGNTDTQYF	TGCGCCAGCAGCCCGACCCGACTAGCGGGGAACACAGATACGCAGTATTTT
TRBJ1-5	TRBV28	-	-	CASSLFGGNQPQHF	TGTGCCAGCAGTTTATTCGGGGGGAATCAGCCCCAGCATTTT
TRBJ2-1	TRBV30	-	-	CALVGGLADGNEQFF	TGTGCCTTAGTAGGGGGGCTAGCGGATGGCAATGAGCAGTTCTTC
TRBJ1-1	TRBV10-3	-	-	CATLRDSMGGTNTEAFF	TGTGCCACCCTTAGAGACAGTATGGGGGGTACTAACACTGAAGCTTTCTTT
TRBJ1-5	TRBV21-1	-	once	CASRKGEQGALRSNQPQHF	TGTGCCAGCAGAAAAGGGGAACAGGGGGCCCTCAGATCGAATCAGCCCCAGCATTTT
TRBJ1-2	TRBV3-1/TRBV3-2	-	-	CASSPRVNYGYTF	TGTGCCAGCAGCCCCAGGGTTAACTATGGCTACACCTTC
TRBJ2-1	TRBV30	TRBD2	-	CAWSYTRTSGRYNEQFF	TGTGCCTGGAGTTACACCCGGACTAGCGGGAGATACAATGAGCAGTTCTTC